Presented here are 8 T cell receptor beta chains from one specimen sequenced in a study of blood T cell repertoires in COVID-19. Only in-frame clones appear in the TCRdb table, and some are missing; sequencing was by immunoSEQ multiplex PCR. Of about 270,000 clones listed, around 90% are singletons. The source material was peripheral blood. These receptors came from a man aged 45 to 65 with acute or convalescent COVID-19.

The genes are TRBV11-2 and TRBJ1-5, with D maybe TRBD1 (6 bases). Trimming removed 5 bases at V and 8 bases at J, with 13 bases between. Germline assignment: CDR1 SGHAT and CDR2 FQNNGV. The CDR3 totals 13 residues. CDR3 coding DNA: TGTGCCAGCAGCCTTACAGGGTCTGAGCCCCAGCATTTT. Its translation: CASSLTGSEPQHF.

The rearrangement joins TRBV19 to TRBJ2-6; 10 positions match TRBD1. CDR1 is LNHDA and CDR2 is SQIVND in the germline V gene (reference sequence). The CDR3 has 14 amino acids. J was trimmed by 12 bases and V by 7 bases; bases with no gene match: 9. Written as DNA, the CDR3 is TGTGCCAGTACCAACCGGGACAGGGGATTCGTCCTGACTTTC. It specifies CASTNRDRGFVLTF.

This chain joins TRBV7-9 and TRBJ2-7; possibly TRBD1 for D (6 bases). Germline CDR1 and CDR2: SEHNR and FQNEAQ (reference sequence). The CDR3 extends over 14 amino acids. The V end lost 1 base, the J end lost 1 base, and 8 bases lay between the germline ends. CDR3 sequence reads: CASSLEGVSYEQYF. The CDR3 DNA reads TGTGCCAGCAGCTTAGAGGGGGTGTCCTACGAGCAGTACTTC.

The chain links TRBV27 to TRBJ1-6; no firm D call. V lost 8 bases to trimming and J lost 7 bases, with 18 bases between them. The CDR3 is 15 amino acids. Looked up from germline, CDR1 is MNHEY and CDR2 is SMNVEV (reference sequence). The CDR3 reads CASHPYGSGNSPLHF. In DNA form, the CDR3 reads TGTGCCAGCCACCCTTATGGGAGTGGAAATTCACCCCTCCACTTT.

This chain uses TRBV7-6 with TRBJ1-5; 7 nucleotides line up with TRBD1. The junction had 5 bases not matched to a gene; V was cut back by 5 bases and J by 4 bases. The CDR3 spans 14 residues. Germline lookup yields CDR1 SGHVS and CDR2 FNYEAQ. The DNA for the CDR3 is TGTGCCAGCAGCCCCAACAGGGGAAATCAGCCCCAGCATTTT. Its protein is CASSPNRGNQPQHF. The variable domain in full, completed from reference TRBV7-6 and TRBJ1-5, reads GAGVSQSPRYKVTKRGQDVALRCDPISGHVSLYWYRQALGQGPEFLTYFNYEAQQDKSGLPNDRFSAERPEGSISTLTIQRTEQRDSAMYRCASSPNRGNQPQHFGDGTRLSIL.

The rearrangement uses TRBV7-2 and TRBJ2-7, with 7 bases fitting TRBD1. The CDR3 has 15 residues. Germline CDR1 SGHTA, CDR2 FQGNSA. The trim removed 7 bases at V and 3 bases at J, leaving 12 bases unmatched. The CDR3 spells CASNPQGTAGYEQYF. The CDR3 bases are TGTGCCAGCAATCCCCAAGGGACAGCTGGCTACGAGCAGTACTTC. The full variable domain, its missing parts supplied by reference TRBV7-2 and TRBJ2-7, is GAGVSQSPSNKVTEKGKDVELRCDPISGHTALYWYRQSLGQGLEFLIYFQGNSAPDKSGLPSDRFSAERTGGSVSTLTIQRTQQEDSAVYLCASNPQGTAGYEQYFGPGTRLTVT.

In nucleotides, the CDR3 is TGTGCCAGCAGCGTAAGACAGGGGGCCTCGAACACTGAAGCTTTCTTT. Protein sequence: CASSVRQGASNTEAFF. This chain connects TRBV9 to TRBJ1-1, with 10 bases that match TRBD1. The ends lost 1 base at V and 1 base at J; junction bases unmatched: 4. The CDR3 consists of 16 residues. Germline loops: CDR1 SGDLS, CDR2 YYNGEE.

This chain connects TRBV14 to TRBJ1-6, with 9 bases that match TRBD1. V lost 0 bases to trimming and J lost 7 bases; unmatched junction nucleotides: 1. The CDR3 loop spans 15 amino acids. The germline CDR1 and CDR2 sequences are SGHDN and FVKESK. Here the CDR3 reads CASSQEQGANSPLHF. Here the CDR3 DNA reads TGTGCCAGCAGCCAAGAACAGGGGGCGAATTCACCCCTCCACTTT.